The T cell receptor (beta chain) under discussion was sequenced for a study of radiation and T cells in renal cell carcinoma. For the study at large: Nephrectomy followed 15 Gy stereotactic body radiation by 4 weeks.

Time point reported: blood 2 weeks post-SBRT. Stated treatment: 15 Gy SBRT to primary tumor, nephrectomy 4 weeks later. After SBRT, blood was collected at 2 and 4 weeks, plus baseline. The study, taken as a whole, reports: Top tumor clonotypes rose in blood 2 weeks post-radiation, then contracted. Pretreatment tumor biopsies were lacking, so baseline clonotypes are unknown.

The V gene's germline CDR1 is SGHDT and CDR2 YYEEEE. J lost 4 bases, V lost 1 base, and 9 bases had no gene match. This CDR3 has 16 residues. Turning to this clone: The antigen is not known.

Data came from immunoSEQ multiplex PCR; TCRdb stores just in-frame clones and leaves some out. The sample records 150,000 to 160,000 clones, approximately 90% being singletons. This TCR was recovered from a woman aged 50 to 60 with renal cell carcinoma. The sample in question was blood, obtained from a patient whose treatment included radiotherapy and nephrectomy. The J gene is TRBJ2-7, the V gene TRBV5-6, with 9 bases aligning to TRBD1. The CDR3 region is CASSLLEGQGVYEQYF. The CDR3 DNA is TGTGCCAGCAGCTTGCTAGAGGGACAGGGCGTTTACGAGCAGTACTTC. Based on the CDR3 plus reference TRBV5-6 and TRBJ2-7, the full variable domain is DAGVTQSPTHLIKTRGQQVTLRCSPKSGHDTVSWYQQALGQGPQFIFQYYEEEERQRGNFPDRFSGHQFPNYSSELNVNALLLGDSALYLCASSLLEGQGVYEQYFGPGTRLTVT.